This TCR beta chain was identified during a study of beta chain bispecific antibodies for T cell cancers. Study-level information: Jurkat cells expressed TRBV12-3; HPB-ALL cells expressed TRBV5-5.

The V end was cut by 0 bases, the J end by 1 base, with 11 bases between. Germline values: CDR1 DFQATT, CDR2 SNEGSKA (reference sequence). CDR3 length equals 15 residues. T cells were expanded from blood mononuclear cells for about three days with anti-CD3 OKT3 or CD3/CD28 beads. Each coculture: approximately 50,000 target cells, approximately 50,000 normal T cells, bispecific antibody. Study observations and caveats: In these mixed samples, most targeted TRBV reads derived from the leukemia cell line.

This clonotype has ten or more counts. What it binds is not known. Unique molecular identifier barcodes measured each clonotype's abundance. TCRdb recomputed calls from the 5' RACE reads with MiXCR, one row per CDR3 protein. Among just over 20,000 distinct CDR3 sequences, about 2.7% were seen once, and the ten largest hold 25% to 35%. J is TRBJ2-3 and V is TRBV20-1; possible D gene TRBD1, 6 bases. The sequence came from a human donor in good health. Some clones in this sample may be carry-over from other donors' samples. Sample: healthy donor T cells cultured with leukemia cells. The CDR3 protein is CSARDSGVGTDTQYF. CDR3 nucleotide sequence: TGCAGTGCTAGAGATTCAGGGGTTGGCACAGATACGCAGTATTTT.